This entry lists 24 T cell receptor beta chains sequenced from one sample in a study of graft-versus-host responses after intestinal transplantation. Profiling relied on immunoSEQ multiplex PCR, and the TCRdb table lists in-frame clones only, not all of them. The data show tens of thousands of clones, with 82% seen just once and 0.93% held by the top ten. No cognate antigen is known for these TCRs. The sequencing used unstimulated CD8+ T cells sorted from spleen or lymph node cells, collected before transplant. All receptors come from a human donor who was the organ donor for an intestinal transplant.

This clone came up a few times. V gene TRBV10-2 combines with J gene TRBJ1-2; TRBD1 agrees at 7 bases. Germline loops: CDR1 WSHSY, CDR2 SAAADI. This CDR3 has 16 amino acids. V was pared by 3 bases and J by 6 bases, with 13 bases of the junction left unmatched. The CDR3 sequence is CASSEKVKGAGHGYTF. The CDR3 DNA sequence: TGCGCCAGCAGTGAAAAGGTGAAGGGGGCTGGTCATGGCTACACCTTC.

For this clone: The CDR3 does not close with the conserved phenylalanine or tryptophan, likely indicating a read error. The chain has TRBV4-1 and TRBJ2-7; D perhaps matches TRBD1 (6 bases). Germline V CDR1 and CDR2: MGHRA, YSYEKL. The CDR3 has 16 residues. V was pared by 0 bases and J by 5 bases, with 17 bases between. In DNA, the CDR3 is TGCGCCAGCAGCCAAGAAGGGGGAACGTTCCCCAACGAGCAGTACCTC. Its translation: CASSQEGGTFPNEQYL.

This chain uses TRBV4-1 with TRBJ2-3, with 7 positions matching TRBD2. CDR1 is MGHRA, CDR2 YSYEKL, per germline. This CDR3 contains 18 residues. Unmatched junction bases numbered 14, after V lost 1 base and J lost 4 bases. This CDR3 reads CASSQGGSGEVQADTQYF. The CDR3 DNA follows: TGCGCCAGCAGCCAAGGAGGAAGCGGGGAAGTTCAGGCAGATACGCAGTATTTT.

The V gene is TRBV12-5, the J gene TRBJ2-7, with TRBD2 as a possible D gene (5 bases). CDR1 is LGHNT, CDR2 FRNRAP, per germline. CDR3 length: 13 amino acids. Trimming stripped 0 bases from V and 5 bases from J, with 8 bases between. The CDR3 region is CASGLVLGNEQYF. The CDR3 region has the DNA TGTGCTAGTGGTTTGGTACTAGGGAACGAGCAGTACTTC.

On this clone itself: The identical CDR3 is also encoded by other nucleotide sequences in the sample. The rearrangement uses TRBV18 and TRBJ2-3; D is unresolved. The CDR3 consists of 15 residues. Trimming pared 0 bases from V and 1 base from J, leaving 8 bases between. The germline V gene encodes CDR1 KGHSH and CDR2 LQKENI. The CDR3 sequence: CASSPPRSGTDTQYF. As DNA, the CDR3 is TGTGCCAGCTCACCACCGAGGAGCGGCACAGATACGCAGTATTTT.

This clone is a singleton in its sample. In DNA form, the CDR3 reads TGTGCCAGCAGTGAAAGGGGAGGCGGCAATCAGCCCCAGCATTTT. As protein: CASSERGGGNQPQHF. This chain connects TRBV6-4 to TRBJ1-5; D perhaps matches TRBD1 (5 bases). The ends were cut back, 3 bases at V and 2 bases at J, with 11 bases in the middle. Germline V CDR1 and CDR2: MRHNA, SNTAGT. CDR3 length equals 15 residues.

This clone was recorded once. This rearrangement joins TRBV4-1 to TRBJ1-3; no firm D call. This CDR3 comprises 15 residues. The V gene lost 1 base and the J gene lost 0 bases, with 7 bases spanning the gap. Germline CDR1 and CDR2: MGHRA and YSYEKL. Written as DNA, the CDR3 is TGCGCCAGCAGCCAAGTTCCGGTCTCTGGAAACACCATATATTTT. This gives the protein CASSQVPVSGNTIYF.

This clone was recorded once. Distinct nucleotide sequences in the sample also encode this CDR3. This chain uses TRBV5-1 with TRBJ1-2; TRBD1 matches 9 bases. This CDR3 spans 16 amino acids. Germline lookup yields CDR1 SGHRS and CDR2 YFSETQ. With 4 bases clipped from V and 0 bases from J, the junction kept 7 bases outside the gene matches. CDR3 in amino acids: CASSPTGGGSNYGYTF. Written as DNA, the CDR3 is TGCGCCAGCAGCCCGACAGGGGGGGGGTCTAACTATGGCTACACCTTC.

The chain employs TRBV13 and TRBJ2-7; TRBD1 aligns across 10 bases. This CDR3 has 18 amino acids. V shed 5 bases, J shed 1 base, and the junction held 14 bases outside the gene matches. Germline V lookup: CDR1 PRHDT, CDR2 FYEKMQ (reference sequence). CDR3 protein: CASSARDRGPPISYEQYF. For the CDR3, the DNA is TGTGCCAGCAGCGCCCGGGACAGGGGCCCTCCTATATCCTACGAGCAGTACTTC.

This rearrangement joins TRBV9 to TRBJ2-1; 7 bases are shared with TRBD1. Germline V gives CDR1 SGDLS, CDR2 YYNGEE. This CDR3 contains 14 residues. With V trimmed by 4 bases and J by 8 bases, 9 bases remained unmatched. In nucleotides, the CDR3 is TGTGCCAGCAGCAGACGAGACAGGGTATATGAGCAGTTCTTC. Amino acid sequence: CASSRRDRVYEQFF. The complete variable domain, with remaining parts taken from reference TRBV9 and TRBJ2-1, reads DSGVTQTPKHLITATGQRVTLRCSPRSGDLSVYWYQQSLDQGLQFLIQYYNGEERAKGNILERFSAQQFPDLHSELNLSSLELGDSALYFCASSRRDRVYEQFFGPGTRLTVL.

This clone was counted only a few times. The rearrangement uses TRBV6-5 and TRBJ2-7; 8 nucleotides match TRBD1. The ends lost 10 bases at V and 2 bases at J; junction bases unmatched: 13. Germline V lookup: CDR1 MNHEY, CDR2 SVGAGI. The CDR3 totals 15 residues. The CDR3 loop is CAITGTGQPAYEQYF. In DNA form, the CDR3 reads TGTGCCATAACCGGGACAGGACAGCCCGCCTACGAGCAGTACTTC.

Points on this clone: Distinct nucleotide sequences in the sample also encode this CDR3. In nucleotides, the CDR3 is TGTGCAAGTCGCCCCCCCAGCGGCCCTTACAATGAGCAGTTCTTC. Protein: CASRPPSGPYNEQFF. The chain uses TRBV12-2 and TRBJ2-1; the D segment call TRBD2 is taken from the table without a DNA check. TRBV12-2 is reported as a pseudogene. The CDR3 contains 15 residues.

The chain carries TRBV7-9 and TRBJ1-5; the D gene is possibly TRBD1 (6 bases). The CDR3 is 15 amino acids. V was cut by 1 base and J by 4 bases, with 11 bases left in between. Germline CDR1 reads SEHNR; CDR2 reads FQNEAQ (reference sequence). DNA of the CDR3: TGTGCCAGCAGCTTAGGGGGGACATCTAATCAGCCCCAGCATTTT. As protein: CASSLGGTSNQPQHF.

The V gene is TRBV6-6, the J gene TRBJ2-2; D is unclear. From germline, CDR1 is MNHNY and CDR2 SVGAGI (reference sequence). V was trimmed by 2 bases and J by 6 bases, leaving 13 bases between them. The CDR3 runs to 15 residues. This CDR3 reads CASSYERHLPGELFF. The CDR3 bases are TGTGCCAGCAGTTACGAGAGGCATCTCCCCGGGGAGCTGTTTTTT.

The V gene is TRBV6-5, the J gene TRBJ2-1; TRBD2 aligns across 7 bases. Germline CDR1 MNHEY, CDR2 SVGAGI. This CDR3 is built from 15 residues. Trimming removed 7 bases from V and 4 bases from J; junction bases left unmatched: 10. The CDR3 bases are TGTGCCAGCACCCAAGGGCCTAGCGGTTACAATGAGCAGTTCTTC. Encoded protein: CASTQGPSGYNEQFF.

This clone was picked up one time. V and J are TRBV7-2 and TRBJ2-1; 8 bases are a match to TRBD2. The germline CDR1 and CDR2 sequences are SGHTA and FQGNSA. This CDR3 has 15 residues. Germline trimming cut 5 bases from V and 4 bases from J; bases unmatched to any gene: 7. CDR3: CASSPAQREYNEQFF. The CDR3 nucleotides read TGTGCCAGCAGCCCCGCACAGCGGGAGTACAATGAGCAGTTCTTC.

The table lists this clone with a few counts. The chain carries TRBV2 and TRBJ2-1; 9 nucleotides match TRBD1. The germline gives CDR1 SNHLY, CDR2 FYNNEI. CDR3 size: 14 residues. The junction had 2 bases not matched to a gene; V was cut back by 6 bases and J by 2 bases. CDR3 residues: CASRHRGPYNEQFF. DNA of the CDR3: TGTGCCAGCAGGCACAGGGGGCCCTACAATGAGCAGTTCTTC. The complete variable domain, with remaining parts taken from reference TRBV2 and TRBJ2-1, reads EPEVTQTPSHQVTQMGQEVILRCVPISNHLYFYWYRQILGQKVEFLVSFYNNEISEKSEIFDDQFSVERPDGSNFTLKIRSTKLEDSAMYFCASRHRGPYNEQFFGPGTRLTVL.

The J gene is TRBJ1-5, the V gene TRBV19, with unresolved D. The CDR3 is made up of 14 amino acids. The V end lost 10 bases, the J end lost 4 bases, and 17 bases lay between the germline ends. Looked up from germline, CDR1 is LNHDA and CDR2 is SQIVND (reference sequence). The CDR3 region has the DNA TGTGCCATCGGGAGTTTTGGAGCAAATCAGCCCCAGCATTTT. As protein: CAIGSFGANQPQHF.

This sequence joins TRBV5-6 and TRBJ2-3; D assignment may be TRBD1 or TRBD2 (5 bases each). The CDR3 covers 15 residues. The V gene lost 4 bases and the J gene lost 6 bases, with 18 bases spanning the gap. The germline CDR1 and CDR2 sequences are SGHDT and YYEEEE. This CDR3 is CASSSQGWGSDTQYF. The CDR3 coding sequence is TGTGCCAGCAGCAGCCAGGGCTGGGGGAGTGATACGCAGTATTTT.

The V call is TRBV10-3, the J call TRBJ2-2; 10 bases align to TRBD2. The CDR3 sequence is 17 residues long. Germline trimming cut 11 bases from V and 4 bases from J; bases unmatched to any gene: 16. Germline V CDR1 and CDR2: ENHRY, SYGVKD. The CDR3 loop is CALRGSTSGQPTGELFF. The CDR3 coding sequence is TGTGCCTTGAGGGGCTCGACTAGCGGGCAACCCACCGGGGAGCTGTTTTTT.

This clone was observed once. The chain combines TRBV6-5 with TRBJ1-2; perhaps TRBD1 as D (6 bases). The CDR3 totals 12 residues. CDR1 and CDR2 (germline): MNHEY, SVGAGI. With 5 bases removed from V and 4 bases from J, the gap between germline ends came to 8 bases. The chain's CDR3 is CASSPTGYGYTF. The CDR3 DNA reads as TGTGCCAGCAGTCCGACAGGCTATGGCTACACCTTC.

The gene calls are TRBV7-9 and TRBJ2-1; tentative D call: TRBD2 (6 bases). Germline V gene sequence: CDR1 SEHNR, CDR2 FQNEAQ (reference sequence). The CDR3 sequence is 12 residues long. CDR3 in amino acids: CSTRDAYNEQFF. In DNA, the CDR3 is TGTAGTACGCGGGATGCCTACAATGAGCAGTTCTTC.

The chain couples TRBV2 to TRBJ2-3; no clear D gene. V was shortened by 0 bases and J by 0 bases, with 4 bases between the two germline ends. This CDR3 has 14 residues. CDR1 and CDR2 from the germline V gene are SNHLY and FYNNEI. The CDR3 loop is CASSEAGSTDTQYF. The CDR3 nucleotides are TGTGCCAGCAGTGAAGCAGGGAGCACAGATACGCAGTATTTT. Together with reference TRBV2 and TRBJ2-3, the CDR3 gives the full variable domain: EPEVTQTPSHQVTQMGQEVILRCVPISNHLYFYWYRQILGQKVEFLVSFYNNEISEKSEIFDDQFSVERPDGSNFTLKIRSTKLEDSAMYFCASSEAGSTDTQYFGPGTRLTVL.

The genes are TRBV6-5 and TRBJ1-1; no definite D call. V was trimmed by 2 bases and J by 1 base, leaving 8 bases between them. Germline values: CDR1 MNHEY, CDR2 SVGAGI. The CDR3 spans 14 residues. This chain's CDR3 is CASSYGGSNTEAFF. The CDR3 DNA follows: TGTGCCAGCAGTTACGGCGGATCGAACACTGAAGCTTTCTTT.